This T cell receptor beta chain was obtained from a study of cytomegalovirus exposure and HLA in healthy donors. As for the donors, each was a healthy bone marrow donor. Primers included in the PCR were 60 Vbeta and 13 Jbeta primers. TCRdb's table, derived via immunoSEQ multiplex PCR, lists solely in-frame clones and lacks some. The repertoire holds about 220,000 clones, with about 75% as singletons. This clone was recorded a few times. V shed 4 bases, J shed 2 bases, and the junction held 8 bases outside the gene matches. The length of the CDR3 is 16 residues. Germline V gene data show CDR1 as MNHNY and CDR2 as SVGAGI (reference sequence).

Sample: PBMCs. The chain has TRBV6-6 and TRBJ2-7, with 10 bases aligning to TRBD1. This receptor was identified in a woman aged 25 to 45 in good health and CMV-seronegative. The CDR3 bases are TGTGCCAGCAGTTCCCCGGGACAGGGGACAACCTACGAGCAGTACTTC. This gives the protein CASSSPGQGTTYEQYF.